This T cell receptor beta chain was obtained from a study of long-term antiretroviral therapy in people with HIV. At minimum, one pre-ART and two post-ART PBMC samples were obtained from each donor. Run at survey level, the immunoSEQ assay was version v3.0. The method was immunoSEQ multiplex PCR; TCRdb's version includes in-frame clones alone and lacks a portion of them. Of about 22,000 clones detected, roughly 85% appear once; the ten largest clones hold 8.1%. Study-wide results and limits: All time points showed a repertoire dominated by clones expanded before ART.

To note about this clone: The antigen is unknown.

This CDR3 has 15 amino acids. V trimming: 7 bases; J trimming: 3 bases; junction bases outside the gene matches: 9. The germline V gene has CDR1 MNHNY and CDR2 SVGAGI (reference sequence). The chain employs TRBV6-6 and TRBJ2-3; TRBD1 aligns across 8 bases. The origin of this receptor is a man in his forties or fifties with HIV. The material was unsorted PBMCs, obtained at the start of antiretroviral therapy. The CDR3 region has the DNA TGTGCCAGCAATCGATGGACAGGGTCAACAGATACGCAGTATTTT. The encoded protein is CASNRWTGSTDTQYF.